This T cell receptor (beta chain) was sequenced in a study of Ad26.COV2.S vaccination and SARS-CoV-2 variants. About the research overall: Participants got Ad26.COV2.S intramuscularly, once or twice 56 days apart. Findings and caveats of the study: Placebo recipients and vaccine recipients were similar in non-spike TCR breadth.

As to treatment: about 20 received Ad26.COV2.S at low or high dose, single or two shots; several received placebo; per-sample allocation not given. Specimen acquisition occurred on day 63 following the initial vaccine or placebo injection. Boston provided a donor who was an adult aged 18-55 years. Between the trimmed V and J ends, which lost 2 bases and 4 bases, there was a span of 11 bases. The CDR3 runs 15 residues. The germline CDR1 and CDR2 sequences are MNHEY and SMNVEV (reference sequence). On this clone: Its antigen is not identified.

TCRdb's copy holds only in-frame clones and misses some; the assay was immunoSEQ multiplex PCR. This sample has 350,000 to 550,000 clones; about 88% occur once, and the top ten carry about 2.5%. The sequencing here drew on peripheral blood, taken in a trial of Ad26.COV2.S vaccine versus placebo. The rearrangement links TRBV27 to TRBJ2-2; a possible D gene is TRBD2 (5 bases). This clonotype was obtained from a person aged 18 to 59 who received the Ad26.COV2.S COVID-19 vaccine or a placebo. CDR3 coding DNA: TGTGCCAGCAGTTTACTGGGAGAGGGCACCGGGGAGCTGTTTTTT. The encoded protein is CASSLLGEGTGELFF.